These 30 T cell receptor beta chains came from one sample sequenced in a study of T cell repertoires in cytomegalovirus infection. These receptors' antigens are unknown. In TCRdb, the reads were re-called with MiXCR into one record per CDR3 protein. The sample carries around 900,000 distinct CDR3 sequences, roughly 30% recorded once. This specimen was cultured CD8+ T cells from PBMCs, taken from culture after CMV antigen stimulation. These TCRs come from a human donor in good health (CMV status not recorded). Some clones in this sample may be carry-over from other donors' samples.

V is TRBV7-9 and J is TRBJ1-6, with 7 bases matching TRBD1. Per the germline V gene, CDR1 is SEHNR and CDR2 is FQNEAQ (reference sequence). The CDR3 covers 20 residues. The junction had 19 bases not matched to a gene; V was cut back by 4 bases and J by 4 bases. CDR3 sequence reads: CASSSDGQEPANLYNSPLHF. The CDR3 bases are TGTGCCAGCAGCTCCGACGGACAGGAGCCCGCTAATTTGTATAATTCACCCCTCCACTTT.

This clonotype was seen at least ten times. The V call is TRBV7-3, the J call TRBJ2-2, with 9 bases aligning to TRBD1. The germline V gene has CDR1 SGHTA and CDR2 FQGTGA. V lost 6 bases and J lost 5; bases outside the gene matches: 4. The CDR3 runs to 14 residues. CDR3 nucleotide sequence: TGTGCCAGCAGACGTGGACAGGGGACCGGGGAGCTGTTTTTT. Its protein is CASRRGQGTGELFF.

The J gene is TRBJ2-7, the V gene TRBV5-1; no clear D. The CDR3 spans 12 residues. Germline CDR1 is SGHRS and CDR2 is YFSETQ. The V end lost 5 bases, the J end lost 7 bases, and 13 bases lay between the germline ends. The CDR3 region has the DNA TGCGCCAGCAGTTTCGATCGGCGGGAGCAGTACTTC. It translates to CASSFDRREQYF.

The table lists this clonotype with a few counts. The V call is TRBV7-9, the J call TRBJ2-7; D uncertain. Germline-derived CDR1 and CDR2 are SEHNR and FQNEAQ (reference sequence). V was cut by 5 bases and J by 1 base, with 18 bases left in between. The CDR3 runs to 16 residues. The CDR3 region is CASSLTGLGGSYEQYV. CDR3 nucleotide sequence: TGTGCCAGCAGCCTAACGGGCCTCGGCGGATCCTACGAGCAGTACGTC.

This clonotype was counted at least ten times. The chain uses TRBV7-2 and TRBJ1-1; the D is unclear. CDR3 length equals 15 residues. Germline values: CDR1 SGHTA, CDR2 FQGNSA. V lost 2 bases to trimming and J lost 0 bases, with 10 bases between them. The CDR3 DNA is TGTGCCAGCAGCTTAACGAGGGCATTGAACACTGAAGCTTTCTTT. This codes for CASSLTRALNTEAFF.

This clonotype was seen a handful of times. The J gene is TRBJ2-1, the V gene TRBV20-1; D is unclear. This CDR3 spans 14 amino acids. V lost 6 bases to trimming and J lost 0 bases, with 12 bases between them. Germline lookup yields CDR1 DFQATT and CDR2 SNEGSKA (reference sequence). CDR3 nucleotide sequence: TGCAGTGCCCACTTCTTGAGCTCCTACAATGAGCAGTTCTTC. This gives the protein CSAHFLSSYNEQFF.

This clonotype was counted only a few times. The V call is TRBV7-6, the J call TRBJ1-4, with no clear D. Germline values: CDR1 SGHVS, CDR2 FNYEAQ. The CDR3 has 12 residues. Deletions cut 11 bases from V and 4 bases from J, with 11 bases between. The CDR3 loop is CALAAFNEKLFF. The CDR3 bases are TGTGCCCTGGCAGCGTTTAATGAAAAACTGTTTTTT.

In its sample, this clonotype was seen a few times. The chain uses TRBV7-3 and TRBJ1-2, with D possibly TRBD1 on 5 matching bases. Germline loops: CDR1 SGHTA, CDR2 FQGTGA. The CDR3 has 12 amino acids. Trimming cost V 2 bases and J 7 bases, with 8 bases left between them. This chain's CDR3 is CASSLFGAGYTF. The CDR3, as DNA: TGTGCCAGCAGCTTATTTGGGGCTGGCTACACCTTC. Variable domain in full (rest from reference TRBV7-3 and TRBJ1-2): GAGVSQTPSNKVTEKGKYVELRCDPISGHTALYWYRQSLGQGPEFLIYFQGTGAADDSGLPNDRFFAVRPEGSVSTLKIQRTERGDSAVYLCASSLFGAGYTFGSGTRLTVV.

This clonotype was counted ten times or more. The chain combines TRBV27 with TRBJ2-5; the match to TRBD2 covers 7 bases. This CDR3 region has 15 residues. The junction had 8 bases not matched to a gene; V was cut back by 4 bases and J by 3 bases. From germline, CDR1 is MNHEY and CDR2 SMNVEV (reference sequence). The chain's CDR3 is CASSSPKREKETQYF. The CDR3 nucleotides are TGTGCCAGCAGTTCCCCCAAGCGGGAAAAAGAGACCCAGTACTTC.

The V gene is TRBV12-3 or TRBV12-4, the J gene TRBJ2-5, with TRBD2 matching over 11 bases. V lost 4 bases, J lost 3 bases, and 4 bases stayed unmatched. CDR3 length: 15 residues. CDR3 DNA: TGTGCCAGCAGTTCCGGACTAGCGGGTAAAGAGACCCAGTACTTC. Translating gives CASSSGLAGKETQYF.

V gene TRBV6-1 combines with J gene TRBJ1-5, with 8 bases that match TRBD1. The germline CDR1 and CDR2 sequences are MNHNS and SASEGT. J lost 0 bases, V lost 1 base, and 11 bases had no gene match. CDR3 length: 19 amino acids. The CDR3 loop reads CASSEVLGQGLPSNQPQHF. The CDR3 nucleotides read TGTGCCAGCAGTGAAGTGCTCGGACAGGGCCTCCCTAGCAATCAGCCCCAGCATTTT.

V gene TRBV5-6 combines with J gene TRBJ2-7; 9 bases are shared with TRBD1. V lost 3 bases to trimming and J lost 3 bases; unmatched junction nucleotides: 7. The CDR3 is made up of 15 amino acids. CDR1 SGHDT and CDR2 YYEEEE come from the germline V gene. CDR3 DNA sequence: TGTGCCAGCAGCTGGGGACAGGGCTGGTACTACGAGCAGTACTTC. It is translated as CASSWGQGWYYEQYF. The full variable domain, completed using reference TRBV5-6 and TRBJ2-7, is DAGVTQSPTHLIKTRGQQVTLRCSPKSGHDTVSWYQQALGQGPQFIFQYYEEEERQRGNFPDRFSGHQFPNYSSELNVNALLLGDSALYLCASSWGQGWYYEQYFGPGTRLTVT.

This clonotype was picked up a small number of times. The chain couples TRBV27 to TRBJ1-6; a weak D match, TRBD1 (5 bases). This CDR3 comprises 15 residues. The germline V and J ends were trimmed by 5 bases and 3 bases, with 11 bases remaining between them. Germline-derived CDR1 and CDR2 are MNHEY and SMNVEV (reference sequence). CDR3 sequence: CASSKPRDYNSPLHF. CDR3 in DNA: TGTGCCAGCAGTAAGCCCAGGGACTATAATTCACCCCTCCACTTT.

The chain uses TRBV7-9 and TRBJ2-1; the D gene is possibly TRBD2 (8 bases). CDR3 length: 16 residues. Germline CDR1 and CDR2: SEHNR and FQNEAQ (reference sequence). Trimming removed 7 bases at V and 6 bases at J, with 22 bases between. CDR3 amino acids: CASNREGAPKGNEQFF. CDR3 bases: TGTGCCAGCAACCGGGAGGGGGCTCCAAAGGGCAATGAGCAGTTCTTC.

This clonotype was found many times. The CDR3 spells CASSLRDSETYEQYV. The CDR3, as DNA: TGTGCCAGCAGCTTACGGGACAGCGAAACCTACGAGCAGTACGTC. The rearrangement links TRBV7-2 to TRBJ2-7; TRBD1 matches 7 bases. With 2 bases clipped from V and 2 bases from J, the junction kept 6 bases outside the gene matches. Germline assignment: CDR1 SGHTA and CDR2 FQGNSA. The CDR3 extends over 15 amino acids.

This clonotype was counted between two and nine times. The rearrangement links TRBV6-2 or TRBV6-3 to TRBJ1-1; D ambiguous. The germline V gene has CDR1 MNHEY and CDR2 SVGEGT. The CDR3 covers 13 residues. V dropped 4 bases and J dropped 1 base, with 7 bases sitting between them. The CDR3 DNA reads TGTGCCAGCAGTTCGTCGCAGAACACTGAAGCTTTCTTT. Translating gives CASSSSQNTEAFF.

The chain couples TRBV12-3 or TRBV12-4 to TRBJ2-1; 9 positions match TRBD1. This CDR3 has 15 residues. V was clipped by 7 bases and J by 5 bases; unmatched bases: 9. CDR3 loop: CASTSGTGLNNEQFF. CDR3 bases: TGTGCCAGCACCTCCGGGACAGGGCTAAACAATGAGCAGTTCTTC.

The table lists this clonotype with many counts. The J gene is TRBJ2-7, the V gene TRBV7-6; 9 bases are a match to TRBD1. This CDR3 contains 15 residues. J gave up 2 bases and V 4 bases, and 6 bases lay outside the gene matches. CDR1 and CDR2 (germline): SGHVS, FNYEAQ. The CDR3 nucleotides read TGTGCCAGCAGCTCCGGACAGGGGACGGCCTACGAGCAGTACTTC. Its translation is CASSSGQGTAYEQYF. The variable domain in full, completed from reference TRBV7-6 and TRBJ2-7, reads GAGVSQSPRYKVTKRGQDVALRCDPISGHVSLYWYRQALGQGPEFLTYFNYEAQQDKSGLPNDRFSAERPEGSISTLTIQRTEQRDSAMYRCASSSGQGTAYEQYFGPGTRLTVT.

The table lists this clonotype with a few counts. This rearrangement joins TRBV5-6 to TRBJ2-2, with TRBD2 matching 8 bases. CDR3 length: 17 amino acids. Germline V gene data show CDR1 as SGHDT and CDR2 as YYEEEE. The ends lost 6 bases at V and 1 base at J; junction bases unmatched: 11. CDR3 DNA sequence: TGTGCCAGCACAGTTCGTGCCGGGACTAGGAACACCGGGGAGCTGTTTTTT. It encodes CASTVRAGTRNTGELFF.

This clonotype occurred a few times. The V and J genes are TRBV12-3 or TRBV12-4 and TRBJ2-7; D uncertain. This CDR3 is 12 amino acids long. V was shortened by 1 base and J by 5 bases, with 6 bases between the two germline ends. As DNA, the CDR3 is TGTGCCAGCAGTTTAGGGGCAAACGAGCAGTACGTC. This sequence encodes CASSLGANEQYV.

The V and J genes are TRBV6-1 and TRBJ2-7; 8 nucleotides match TRBD1. Germline-derived CDR1 and CDR2 are MNHNS and SASEGT. J lost 4 bases, V lost 4 bases, and 6 bases had no gene match. The CDR3 contains 14 residues. This chain's CDR3 is CASSGTGKTYEQYF. The CDR3 DNA reads as TGTGCCAGCAGTGGGACAGGGAAGACTTACGAGCAGTACTTC.

In its sample, this clonotype was seen many times. The genes are TRBV12-3 or TRBV12-4 and TRBJ2-5, with 8 bases lining up with TRBD2. The CDR3 has 14 residues. With V trimmed by 6 bases and J by 9 bases, 12 bases remained unmatched. The CDR3 DNA reads as TGTGCCAGCAGCCTCGGACTAGCTTGGATGGCCCAGTACTTC. Protein: CASSLGLAWMAQYF.

A word on this clonotype: Relative to the germline gene, one junction end is altered; a read error may explain this. This chain connects TRBV6-5 to TRBJ2-6, with a possible D match to TRBD1 (6 bases). The CDR3 spans 17 residues. Germline CDR1 reads MNHEY; CDR2 reads SVGAGI. The CDR3 bases are TGTGTCAGCAAGGGACACCTCTCCACCTCTGGGGCCAACGTCCTGACTTTC. It specifies CVSKGHLSTSGANVLTF.

This clonotype was seen a handful of times. The chain couples TRBV6-8 to TRBJ1-1; 11 positions match TRBD1. The germline V gene has CDR1 MNHGY and CDR2 SAAAGT. This CDR3 spans 17 amino acids. The trim removed 5 bases at V and 7 bases at J, leaving 15 bases unmatched. CDR3 in amino acids: CASSKEGTGGGRDEAFF. For the CDR3, the DNA is TGTGCCAGCAGTAAAGAGGGGACAGGGGGGGGGAGGGATGAAGCTTTCTTT.

This clonotype was counted only a few times. CDR3 nucleotides: TGTGCCAGCAGCATCAGACAGGGGGCAGGTTACGAGCAGTACTTC. Its protein is CASSIRQGAGYEQYF. The V and J genes are TRBV7-6 and TRBJ2-7; 10 bases fit TRBD1. The CDR3 has 15 amino acids. CDR1 and CDR2 (germline): SGHVS, FNYEAQ. Germline trimming cut 5 bases from V and 4 bases from J; bases unmatched to any gene: 8.

Notes on this clonotype: The conserved phenylalanine or tryptophan is not found at the CDR3 terminus, so this likely reflects a read error. V is TRBV6-5 and J is TRBJ2-3, with D unresolved. CDR3 size: 15 residues. Germline V CDR1 and CDR2: MNHEY, SVGAGI. The V gene lost 4 bases and the J gene lost 0 bases, with 11 bases spanning the gap. The CDR3 bases are TGTGCCAGCAGTTTCTCACGGTCTAGCACAGATACGCAGTATTCT. Translating it yields CASSFSRSSTDTQYS.

In its sample, this clonotype was seen a few times. The genes are TRBV7-9 and TRBJ2-1, with D maybe TRBD2 (6 bases). Deletions cut 5 bases from V and 5 bases from J, with 13 bases between. Germline V gene sequence: CDR1 SEHNR, CDR2 FQNEAQ (reference sequence). This CDR3 is built from 14 residues. CDR3 nucleotides: TGTGCCAGCAGCCCTTCGGGGGTGCACAATGAGCAGTTCTTC. This gives the protein CASSPSGVHNEQFF.

A few counts support this clonotype. The rearrangement joins TRBV6-2 or TRBV6-3 to TRBJ1-5, with 7 bases matching TRBD1. The CDR3 contains 17 residues. Germline CDR1 MNHEY, CDR2 SVGEGT. The V gene end was trimmed by 0 bases and the J gene end by 1 base; junction bases not matched to a gene: 6. The CDR3 coding sequence is TGTGCCAGCAGTTACTCGACAGGGAGTGGGAGCAATCAGCCCCAGCATTTT. Translated, it gives CASSYSTGSGSNQPQHF.

The chain is built from TRBV6-1 and TRBJ1-4, with D maybe TRBD1 (6 bases). From germline, CDR1 is MNHNS and CDR2 SASEGT. V was cut by 5 bases and J by 0 bases, with 13 bases left in between. This CDR3 is 16 amino acids long. The CDR3, as DNA: TGTGCCAGCAGTTCACTCAGGGGTGCAACTAATGAAAAACTGTTTTTT. Protein sequence: CASSSLRGATNEKLFF.

The chain uses TRBV27 and TRBJ1-5; D unresolved. CDR3 length: 13 residues. Germline V gene lookup returns CDR1 MNHEY and CDR2 SMNVEV (reference sequence). V gave up 6 bases and J gave up 8 bases, with 14 bases separating them. The CDR3 region has the DNA TGTGCCAGCAGCCCTCTCGGGCAGGAGCCCCAGCATTTT. It encodes CASSPLGQEPQHF.